Listed here are 10 T cell receptor beta chains from one sample, sequenced in a study of OX40 agonist ivuxolimab in advanced cancers. Repertoires were generated with immunoSEQ multiplex PCR, while TCRdb's copy carries only in-frame clones and drops some. The sample carries over 90,000 clones, almost 90% recorded once. Sample: CD4+ or CD8+ T cells sorted from blood, taken in a trial of the OX40 agonist ivuxolimab. These receptor sequences come from an adult with an advanced solid tumor such as melanoma, head and neck, liver or kidney cancer.

The chain employs TRBV30 and TRBJ2-5, with D perhaps matching TRBD1 (6 bases). Looked up from germline, CDR1 is GTSNPN and CDR2 is SVGIG (reference sequence). This CDR3 comprises 13 residues. Trimming left V 5 bases short and J 5 bases short, with 15 bases between. CDR3: CAWATQGRETQYF. The DNA for the CDR3 is TGTGCCTGGGCTACACAGGGAAGGGAGACCCAGTACTTC.

This sequence joins TRBV6-5 and TRBJ1-2, with D possibly matching TRBD1 (5 bases). CDR1 MNHEY and CDR2 SVGAGI come from the germline V gene. The CDR3 contains 15 residues. The ends were cut back, 6 bases at V and 3 bases at J, with 17 bases in the middle. The CDR3 region is CASSRGGSGHYGYTF. The CDR3 nucleotides are TGTGCCAGCAGCCGTGGGGGGTCAGGGCACTATGGCTACACCTTC.

The CDR3 nucleotides read TGCGCCAGCAGGAACGGGCCGAACACCGGGGAGCTGTTTTTT. This sequence encodes CASRNGPNTGELFF. The rearrangement uses TRBV4-1 and TRBJ2-2, with D unresolved. The germline gives CDR1 MGHRA, CDR2 YSYEKL. The CDR3 is made up of 14 amino acids. The germline V and J ends were trimmed by 6 bases and 0 bases, with 8 bases remaining between them.

The V and J genes are TRBV6-5 and TRBJ2-7; 8 bases are a match to TRBD2. Losses at the gene ends were 6 bases for V and 0 bases for J; bases not matched to a gene: 7. CDR1 and CDR2 (germline): MNHEY, SVGAGI. This CDR3 is built from 15 residues. The CDR3 DNA follows: TGTGCCAGCAGACACAAGCGGGGGATCTCCTACGAGCAGTACTTC. Protein: CASRHKRGISYEQYF.

This clone was recorded only once. The chain is built from TRBV27 and TRBJ2-4, with a weak D call TRBD2 (5 bases). V was cut by 8 bases and J by 6 bases, with 11 bases left in between. The CDR3 length is 12 residues. Germline lookup yields CDR1 MNHEY and CDR2 SMNVEV (reference sequence). The CDR3 DNA reads as TGTGCCAGCGGTAGGAGCGGAAACATTCAGTACTTC. It translates to CASGRSGNIQYF.

This clone was observed a single time. CDR3 sequence reads: CASAGQAHFGYTF. Here the CDR3 DNA reads TGTGCCAGTGCGGGACAGGCCCATTTTGGCTACACCTTC. The chain carries TRBV7-6 and TRBJ1-2; 8 bases are shared with TRBD1. Germline CDR1 reads SGHVS; CDR2 reads FNYEAQ. This CDR3 spans 13 amino acids. V was clipped by 9 bases and J by 7 bases; unmatched bases: 10.

The chain carries TRBV6-4 and TRBJ2-1; TRBD2 matches 11 bases. V was clipped by 4 bases and J by 4 bases; unmatched bases: 3. Germline V gives CDR1 MRHNA, CDR2 SNTAGT. The CDR3 length is 15 residues. CDR3 amino acids: CASSVASGGYNEQFF. In DNA, the CDR3 is TGTGCCAGCAGTGTCGCTAGCGGGGGGTACAATGAGCAGTTCTTC.

The rearrangement uses TRBV5-1 and TRBJ2-1; perhaps D is TRBD1 or TRBD2 (5 bases each). Germline V lookup: CDR1 SGHRS, CDR2 YFSETQ. V lost 3 bases to trimming and J lost 4 bases, with 8 bases between them. This CDR3 comprises 13 residues. CDR3 residues: CASSSGAYNEQFF. The DNA for the CDR3 is TGCGCCAGCAGCTCCGGGGCTTACAATGAGCAGTTCTTC.

The rearrangement links TRBV30 to TRBJ1-2; D is possibly TRBD1 (5 bases). Germline V gives CDR1 GTSNPN, CDR2 SVGIG (reference sequence). The length of the CDR3 is 13 residues. Trimming stripped 4 bases from V and 4 bases from J, with 13 bases between. CDR3 sequence: CAWNFGGSYGYTF. CDR3 bases: TGTGCCTGGAATTTTGGGGGTTCCTATGGCTACACCTTC.

The rearrangement joins TRBV19 to TRBJ1-2; D gene uncertain. The CDR3 extends over 13 amino acids. V lost 6 bases and J 7 bases, leaving 15 bases between the germline ends. Per germline, CDR1 LNHDA and CDR2 SQIVND (reference sequence). CDR3 in amino acids: CASSLGSRSGYTF. As DNA, the CDR3 is TGTGCCAGTAGCTTGGGGTCCAGAAGTGGCTACACCTTC.